A single sample gave rise to the 11 T cell receptor beta chains below, sequenced in a study of PD-1 blockade in classical Hodgkin lymphoma. Assay: immunoSEQ multiplex PCR; the TCRdb copy retains only in-frame clones and omits some. Among 20,000 to 25,000 clones listed, about 95% were seen once. Time point reported: newly diagnosed, previously untreated cHL patient sample. Sequenced input: peripheral blood mononuclear cells (PBMCs). Receptors were obtained from a human donor with classical Hodgkin lymphoma.

The rearrangement joins TRBV30 to TRBJ1-2; TRBD1 might be the D (5 bases). Germline V gene data show CDR1 as GTSNPN and CDR2 as SVGIG (reference sequence). The V gene lost 1 base and the J gene lost 4 bases, with 10 bases spanning the gap. CDR3 length equals 13 residues. CDR3 DNA sequence: TGTGCCTGGAGTGCAGGGCGCGGCTATGGCTACACCTTC. Encoded protein: CAWSAGRGYGYTF.

J is TRBJ2-4 and V is TRBV18; 8 bases line up with TRBD1. Germline V gene sequence: CDR1 KGHSH, CDR2 LQKENI. V was clipped by 6 bases and J by 8 bases; unmatched bases: 6. The CDR3 is 13 residues long. CDR3 nucleotide sequence: TGTGCCAGCTCCAACATGGACAGGGACATTCAGTACTTC. It is translated as CASSNMDRDIQYF.

The chain couples TRBV7-2 to TRBJ2-1; D unresolved. Trimming stripped 0 bases from V and 9 bases from J, with 9 bases between. The CDR3 totals 13 residues. Germline assignment: CDR1 SGHTA and CDR2 FQGNSA. CDR3 region: CASSLALVIEQFF. The CDR3 DNA sequence: TGTGCCAGCAGCTTAGCGCTAGTAATTGAGCAGTTCTTC. Supplemented by reference TRBV7-2 and TRBJ2-1, the full variable domain reads GAGVSQSPSNKVTEKGKDVELRCDPISGHTALYWYRQSLGQGLEFLIYFQGNSAPDKSGLPSDRFSAERTGGSVSTLTIQRTQQEDSAVYLCASSLALVIEQFFGPGTRLTVL.

This chain joins TRBV6-5 and TRBJ2-3; D is unresolved. Germline lookup yields CDR1 MNHEY and CDR2 SVGAGI. The CDR3 runs to 14 residues. The V and J ends lost 5 bases and 2 bases respectively, with 11 bases between them. DNA for the CDR3: TGTGCCAGCAGTCAACTGACCGCCACAGATACGCAGTATTTT. It encodes CASSQLTATDTQYF.

The V gene is TRBV27, the J gene TRBJ2-3, with D possibly TRBD2 on 5 matching bases. The germline V gene has CDR1 MNHEY and CDR2 SMNVEV (reference sequence). Trimming removed 2 bases from V and 5 bases from J, with 14 bases in between. This CDR3 contains 15 residues. CDR3 loop: CASSLEGGRGDTQYF. The CDR3 DNA reads TGTGCCAGCAGTTTAGAGGGCGGTCGGGGAGATACGCAGTATTTT.

This chain joins TRBV28 and TRBJ1-1; possibly TRBD1 for D (6 bases). The CDR3 sequence is 14 residues long. Germline CDR1 and CDR2: MDHEN and SYDVKM. The CDR3 is CVVKTFGGRTEAFF. Here the CDR3 DNA reads TGTGTCGTCAAAACCTTCGGGGGCCGCACTGAAGCTTTCTTT.

This chain joins TRBV5-1 and TRBJ2-3, with 7 bases identical to TRBD2. J was trimmed by 6 bases and V by 2 bases; bases with no gene match: 3. Germline CDR1 SGHRS, CDR2 YFSETQ. This CDR3 comprises 13 residues. CDR3 loop: CASSFQGGDTQYF. The CDR3 coding sequence is TGCGCCAGCAGCTTCCAGGGAGGGGATACGCAGTATTTT.

V and J are TRBV5-4 and TRBJ1-2, with D possibly TRBD1 on 5 matching bases. This CDR3 has 13 residues. CDR1 and CDR2 from the germline V gene are SGHNT and YYREEE (reference sequence). Trimming took 0 bases from V and 7 from J, leaving 10 bases between them. The CDR3 region is CASSLDAGGGYTF. The CDR3 DNA is TGTGCCAGCAGCTTGGATGCCGGGGGTGGCTACACCTTC.

This rearrangement joins TRBV4-1 to TRBJ2-7; 11 nucleotides match TRBD1. The V and J ends lost 5 bases and 3 bases, in that order; junction bases with no gene match: 9. There are 16 residues in the CDR3. Germline V CDR1 and CDR2: MGHRA, YSYEKL. CDR3 nucleotide sequence: TGCGCCAGCAGCATATCCGGGACAGGGGGTTTCTACGAGCAGTACTTC. Its protein is CASSISGTGGFYEQYF.

This clone was recorded only once. V and J are TRBV20-1 and TRBJ1-2; D gene unclear. The germline CDR1 and CDR2 sequences are DFQATT and SNEGSKA (reference sequence). CDR3 size: 11 residues. Trimming shortened V by 6 bases and J by 8 bases, and 13 bases separated the two germline ends. For the CDR3, the DNA is TGCAGTGCCTCCCCGGAGGGCGGCTACACCTTC. Encoded protein: CSASPEGGYTF.

The chain has TRBV25-1 and TRBJ1-6; D not certain. CDR1 is MGHDK, CDR2 SYGVNS, per germline. V was clipped by 9 bases and J by 2 bases, with 14 bases between them. The CDR3 covers 15 residues. The CDR3 DNA reads TGTGCCAGTCAAACCGACATTACCTATAATTCACCCCTCCACTTT. As protein: CASQTDITYNSPLHF.